This TCR beta chain was identified in a study of blood T cells in healthy people across ages. Regarding the study as a whole: Strong correlation was found linking TCR beta diversity to naive T cell percentage.

Donors were systemically healthy Caucasian individuals from Russia aged roughly 6 to 90 years. It was ten milliliters of peripheral blood that were drawn from each donor. Isolating PBMCs gave at least 7 million of these cells per sample. About this clonotype: Antigen unknown.

With a J-beta primer mix and a sample-barcoded 5' primer, a second PCR ran about 7 to 12 cycles. Each CDR3 protein is one row after TCRdb ran MiXCR on the 5' RACE reads. The sample consists of approximately 600,000 distinct CDR3 sequences, under 70% of them appearing once. In germline, CDR1 is MGHDK, CDR2 SYGVNS. V was clipped by 2 bases and J by 8 bases, with 8 bases between them. The CDR3 spans 12 residues. The TCR comes from a man in his 60s in good health. The sample comprised blood. The V gene is TRBV25-1, the J gene TRBJ2-3; the D is unclear. CDR3 DNA sequence: TGTGCCAGCAGTGAAGGTCCGCGTACGCAGTATTTT. As protein: CASSEGPRTQYF. The whole variable domain, remainder taken from reference TRBV25-1 and TRBJ2-3, is EADIYQTPRYLVIGTGKKITLECSQTMGHDKMYWYQQDPGMELHLIHYSYGVNSTEKGDLSSESTVSRIRTEHFPLTLESARPSHTSQYLCASSEGPRTQYFGPGTRLTVL.